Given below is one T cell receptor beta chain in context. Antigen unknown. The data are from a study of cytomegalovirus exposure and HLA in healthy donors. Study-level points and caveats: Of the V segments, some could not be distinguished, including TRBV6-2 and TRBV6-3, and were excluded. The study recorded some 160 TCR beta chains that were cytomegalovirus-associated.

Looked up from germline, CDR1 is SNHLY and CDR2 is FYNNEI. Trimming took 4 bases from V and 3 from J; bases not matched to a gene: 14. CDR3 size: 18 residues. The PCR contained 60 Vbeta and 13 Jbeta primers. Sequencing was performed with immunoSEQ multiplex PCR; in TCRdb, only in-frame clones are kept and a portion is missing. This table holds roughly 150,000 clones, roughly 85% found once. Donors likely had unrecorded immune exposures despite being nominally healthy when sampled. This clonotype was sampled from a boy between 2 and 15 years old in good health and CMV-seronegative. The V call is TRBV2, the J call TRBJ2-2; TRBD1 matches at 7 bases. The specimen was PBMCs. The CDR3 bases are TGTGCCAGCAGTGCAGACACAGGGGAAAGGCGTGACACCGGGGAGCTGTTTTTT. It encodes CASSADTGERRDTGELFF.